This T cell receptor beta chain stems from a study of tumor T cells in aggressive B-cell lymphoma. TCRdb's copy holds only in-frame clones and misses some; the assay was immunoSEQ multiplex PCR. The sample has about 1,600 clones; around 90% are singletons. The CDR3 consists of 16 residues. Germline V gene data show CDR1 as SGDLS and CDR2 as YYNGEE. To note about this clone: One junction end does not reproduce the germline sequence, and a read error may be involved.

This clonotype was obtained from an adult with diffuse large B cell lymphoma. Input material: tumor tissue. The gene calls are TRBV9 and TRBJ2-2; 8 nucleotides align to TRBD1. The CDR3 loop reads CASSLGWTGNTGELFF. CDR3 coding DNA: TGTGCCAGCAGCTTAGGATGGACAGGGAACACCGGGGAGCTATTTTTT.